This TCR beta chain was documented in a study of blood T cells in healthy people across ages. Per-sample yields of isolated PBMCs were at least 6.5 million. No fewer than 5 micrograms of total RNA were isolated from every sample. The second PCR ran roughly 6 to 12 cycles with a sample-barcoded 5' primer and J-beta primers. The yield of each sample was at least 2.5 million CDR3-containing paired-end reads. TCRdb fed the 5' RACE reads into MiXCR, producing one record per CDR3 protein. Of about 1.8 million distinct CDR3 sequences listed, 40% to 55% are singletons. Germline loops: CDR1 MDHEN, CDR2 SYDVKM. The CDR3 contains 12 residues.

This chain uses TRBV28 with TRBJ2-1; D call uncertain. TRBJ2-7 explains the end of the DNA better; the J call may be wrong. Sequencing input: blood. This receptor was obtained from a woman in her 40s in good health. This chain's CDR3 is CASSFNYNEQYF. The CDR3 DNA sequence: TGTGCCAGCAGTTTTAACTACAATGAGCAGTACTTC.